This record looks at one T cell receptor (beta chain) sequence and its context. The antigen remains undetermined. The V and J ends lost 3 bases and 3 bases, in that order; junction bases with no gene match: 11. The germline CDR1 and CDR2 sequences are SGHAT and FQNNGV. The CDR3 sequence is 17 residues long. This entry comes from a study of cytomegalovirus exposure and HLA in healthy donors. In the study overall: Earlier, 150 million to 200 million T cells were analyzed, and some 120 million unique TCR beta sequences were found among them.

Findings and caveats of the study: It emerged from a later analysis that several of the most significant clusters appeared to be linked to common viral pathogens. Later analysis showed TCR association rates varying by HLA locus, highest for DRB1 and lowest for HLA-C.

Both 60 Vbeta primers and 13 Jbeta primers went into the PCR. Only in-frame clones appear in the TCRdb table, and some are missing; sequencing was by immunoSEQ multiplex PCR. The data hold some 150,000 clones, with roughly 85% observed a single time. This receptor was identified in a woman aged 30 to 39 in good health and CMV-seronegative. This sequence joins TRBV11-2 and TRBJ2-1; TRBD2 aligns across 7 bases. The sequencing sample was made of PBMCs. CDR3 residues: CASSFRWTRGVYNEQFF. CDR3 coding DNA: TGTGCCAGCAGCTTTAGGTGGACTAGAGGTGTCTACAATGAGCAGTTCTTC. The full variable domain, its missing parts supplied by reference TRBV11-2 and TRBJ2-1, is EAGVAQSPRYKIIEKRQSVAFWCNPISGHATLYWYQQILGQGPKLLIQFQNNGVVDDSQLPKDRFSAERLKGVDSTLKIQPAKLEDSAVYLCASSFRWTRGVYNEQFFGPGTRLTVL.